This passage covers 16 T cell receptor beta chains from one sample sequenced in a study of CD8+ T cells in alopecia areata. As the sequencing template, cDNA was produced by extracting RNA and reverse transcribing it. Profiling relied on immunoSEQ multiplex PCR, and the TCRdb table lists in-frame clones only, not all of them. Among roughly 230,000 clones listed, roughly 40% were seen once. This sample's treatment: oral pan-JAK inhibitor, 5-10 mg twice daily. Source: CD4+ T cells sorted from blood, taken around week 37, from a patient treated with tofacitinib. Receptors originate from a human donor with alopecia areata.

This clone was counted only a few times. The rearrangement uses TRBV5-1 and TRBJ2-2, with D tentatively TRBD1 or TRBD2 (5 bases each). Germline V gene lookup returns CDR1 SGHRS and CDR2 YFSETQ. The CDR3 has 14 amino acids. V lost 7 bases and J lost 3, with 13 bases in between. The CDR3 loop reads CASRRGDDTGELFF. The CDR3 region has the DNA TGCGCCAGCCGTAGAGGGGACGACACCGGGGAGCTGTTTTTT.

This clone was detected only a few times. The V gene is TRBV29-1, the J gene TRBJ2-7; D gene uncertain. Trimming cost V 4 bases and J 0 bases, with 13 bases left between them. This CDR3 is 14 amino acids long. Germline V lookup: CDR1 SQVTM, CDR2 ANQGSEA. The CDR3 DNA reads as TGCAGCGTTGGGCTATACTTGAGCTCCTACGAGCAGTACTTC. Residues: CSVGLYLSSYEQYF.

The chain is built from TRBV10-3 and TRBJ2-1; 8 bases are a match to TRBD1. The CDR3 runs to 14 residues. The junction had 5 bases not matched to a gene; V was cut back by 3 bases and J by 7 bases. The V gene's germline CDR1 is ENHRY and CDR2 SYGVKD. The CDR3 bases are TGTGCCATCAGTGACCAGGGGGCGAGGAATGAGCAGTTCTTC. It encodes CAISDQGARNEQFF.

The V gene is TRBV5-1, the J gene TRBJ2-7; the D gene is possibly TRBD1 (5 bases). CDR1 and CDR2 (germline): SGHRS, YFSETQ. The V end was cut by 4 bases, the J end by 0 bases, with 20 bases between. This CDR3 is 17 amino acids long. The CDR3 loop reads CASSPQPGAVPSYEQYF. As DNA, the CDR3 is TGCGCCAGCAGCCCCCAGCCTGGGGCAGTCCCCTCCTACGAGCAGTACTTC.

This clone was detected many times. This chain connects TRBV7-9 to TRBJ2-5, with D possibly TRBD1 on 6 matching bases. Germline assignment: CDR1 SEHNR and CDR2 FQNEAQ (reference sequence). V dropped 1 base and J dropped 6 bases, with 12 bases sitting between them. The CDR3 sequence is 14 residues long. The CDR3 region has the DNA TGTGCCAGCAGCTTAGGAACAGGGAGTCAGACCCAGTACTTC. This encodes CASSLGTGSQTQYF.

This clone was seen a few times. CDR3 nucleotide sequence: TGTGCCAGCAGCTTCCGGGACAGGGTCGATCGTGAGCAGTTCTTC. Translation: CASSFRDRVDREQFF. The chain uses TRBV14 and TRBJ2-1; TRBD1 agrees at 9 bases. The CDR3 is made up of 15 amino acids. V lost 5 bases, J lost 9 bases, and 11 bases stayed unmatched. Germline V gene sequence: CDR1 SGHDN, CDR2 FVKESK.

This clone was seen only a few times. V usage is TRBV7-2 and J usage is TRBJ2-6, with D tentatively TRBD2 (5 bases). V lost 1 base and J 3 bases, leaving 7 bases between the germline ends. The CDR3 runs to 15 residues. Germline V gives CDR1 SGHTA, CDR2 FQGNSA. The DNA for the CDR3 is TGTGCCAGCAGCTTAGGTGGAGGTGGGGCCAACGTCCTGACTTTC. Protein product: CASSLGGGGANVLTF.

V usage is TRBV30 and J usage is TRBJ2-7, with D perhaps matching TRBD1 (6 bases). The germline V gene encodes CDR1 GTSNPN and CDR2 SVGIG (reference sequence). V was cut by 3 bases and J by 3 bases, with 9 bases left in between. The CDR3 length is 12 residues. The CDR3 bases are TGTGCCTGGAGCGAGGGGGTCTACGAGCAGTACTTC. Translation: CAWSEGVYEQYF.

There are a few counts of this clone. This chain uses TRBV19 with TRBJ1-4; the match to TRBD1 covers 7 bases. Per germline, CDR1 LNHDA and CDR2 SQIVND (reference sequence). J lost 9 bases, V lost 1 base, and 8 bases had no gene match. The CDR3 is made up of 15 amino acids. The CDR3 region is CASSIVARDSQKLFF. The DNA for the CDR3 is TGTGCCAGTAGTATAGTCGCCCGGGACAGTCAAAAACTGTTTTTT. Full variable domain (missing parts from reference TRBV19 and TRBJ1-4): DGGITQSPKYLFRKEGQNVTLSCEQNLNHDAMYWYRQDPGQGLRLIYYSQIVNDFQKGDIAEGYSVSREKKESFPLTVTSAQKNPTAFYLCASSIVARDSQKLFFGSGTQLSVL.

This clone appeared a single time. The chain has TRBV27 and TRBJ2-7; TRBD1 is a possible D gene (6 bases). CDR3 size: 14 residues. The germline gives CDR1 MNHEY, CDR2 SMNVEV (reference sequence). Trimming removed 3 bases at V and 3 bases at J, with 12 bases between. The CDR3 DNA is TGTGCCAGCAGTTTGACAGGACGACTCTACGAGCAGTACTTC. Protein: CASSLTGRLYEQYF.

Here the CDR3 DNA reads TGTGCCAGCAGACCCGTGGGACAGGGGGTAGGGGAGCAGTACTTC. Translating gives CASRPVGQGVGEQYF. V and J are TRBV7-9 and TRBJ2-7, with 11 bases that match TRBD1. The trim removed 6 bases at V and 7 bases at J, leaving 11 bases unmatched. The CDR3 is made up of 15 amino acids. Germline loops: CDR1 SEHNR, CDR2 FQNEAQ (reference sequence).

J is TRBJ2-2 and V is TRBV2; no firm D call. The CDR3 length is 11 residues. Trimming removed 8 bases from V and 4 bases from J, with 5 bases in between. The V gene's germline CDR1 is SNHLY and CDR2 FYNNEI. Here the CDR3 DNA reads TGTGCCAGCTCGATCACCGGGGAGCTGTTTTTT. Its translation: CASSITGELFF.

This clone was seen only a few times. The V call is TRBV15, the J call TRBJ2-5, with D perhaps assigned TRBD1 or TRBD2 (6 bases each). Germline CDR1 is LNHNV and CDR2 is YYDKDF (reference sequence). This CDR3 comprises 12 residues. Trimming took 5 bases from V and 5 from J, leaving 9 bases between them. CDR3 sequence reads: CATSGGRETQYF. In DNA form, the CDR3 reads TGTGCCACCAGCGGGGGGCGGGAGACCCAGTACTTC.

This clone occurred a few times. J is TRBJ2-7 and V is TRBV5-1, with 7 bases aligning to TRBD2. Per germline, CDR1 SGHRS and CDR2 YFSETQ. There are 14 residues in the CDR3. V shed 0 bases, J shed 7 bases, and the junction held 7 bases outside the gene matches. This CDR3 is CASSLAGGAREQYF. In DNA, the CDR3 is TGCGCCAGCAGCTTGGCGGGAGGAGCGAGGGAGCAGTACTTC.

This clone has a handful of counts. DNA of the CDR3: TGTGCCAGCAGCCGTACGAGGGACCCTTATAACTATGGCTACACCTTC. Its protein is CASSRTRDPYNYGYTF. The chain uses TRBV9 and TRBJ1-2; D perhaps matches TRBD1 (5 bases). Germline CDR1 and CDR2: SGDLS and YYNGEE. This CDR3 has 16 residues. Trimming removed 4 bases from V and 1 base from J, with 17 bases in between.

The rearrangement links TRBV27 to TRBJ2-5, with D possibly TRBD2 on 6 matching bases. The CDR3 sequence is 15 residues long. V was pared by 0 bases and J by 5 bases, with 13 bases between. Germline V gene data show CDR1 as MNHEY and CDR2 as SMNVEV (reference sequence). The CDR3 loop is CASSLSRAGPETQYF. The CDR3 DNA reads as TGTGCCAGCAGTTTATCGAGGGCGGGGCCGGAGACCCAGTACTTC.